These 23 T cell receptor beta chains originate from one sample sequenced in a study of cytomegalovirus exposure and HLA in healthy donors. The PCR made use of 60 Vbeta and 13 Jbeta primers. Clones were read by immunoSEQ multiplex PCR, and TCRdb kept only the in-frame ones, dropping some. This sample has some 120,000 clones, with less than 85% found just once. The specimen was PBMCs. The source is a man aged 35-49 years in good health and CMV-seronegative.

This chain uses TRBV9 with TRBJ1-1; D not resolved. The germline CDR1 and CDR2 sequences are SGDLS and YYNGEE. The CDR3 is made up of 15 amino acids. V lost 0 bases, J lost 1 base, and 10 bases lay in between. The CDR3 DNA reads as TGTGCCAGCAGCGTAGGGCAGAATTGGAACACTGAAGCTTTCTTT. Amino acid sequence: CASSVGQNWNTEAFF.

The gene calls are TRBV6-1 and TRBJ2-7; 12 bases match TRBD1. Germline V CDR1 and CDR2: MNHNS, SASEGT. This CDR3 has 13 amino acids. The V gene end was trimmed by 4 bases and the J gene end by 6 bases; junction bases not matched to a gene: 1. The CDR3: CASSGDRGREQYF. The CDR3 region has the DNA TGTGCCAGCAGTGGGGACAGGGGGCGCGAGCAGTACTTC.

The chain carries TRBV2 and TRBJ2-3; possible D gene TRBD1, 6 bases. The V end was cut by 6 bases, the J end by 6 bases, with 19 bases between. The germline gives CDR1 SNHLY, CDR2 FYNNEI. CDR3 size: 15 residues. The CDR3 sequence is CASSTGFTVRDTQYF. For the CDR3, the DNA is TGTGCCAGCAGCACAGGGTTTACGGTGCGTGATACGCAGTATTTT.

Comments on this clone: The same CDR3 is also encoded by other DNA sequences in this sample. The V gene is TRBV19, the J gene TRBJ2-7; the D gene is possibly TRBD1 (6 bases). The germline CDR1 and CDR2 sequences are LNHDA and SQIVND (reference sequence). V was cut by 6 bases and J by 1 base, with 10 bases left in between. The CDR3 is 13 amino acids. The CDR3 region is CASSRDTSYEQYF. The CDR3, as DNA: TGTGCCAGTAGCAGGGACACATCCTACGAGCAGTACTTC.

This rearrangement joins TRBV7-9 to TRBJ1-2, with D unclear. Germline lookup yields CDR1 SEHNR and CDR2 FQNEAQ (reference sequence). The ends were cut back, 5 bases at V and 5 bases at J, with 9 bases in the middle. CDR3 size: 12 residues. CDR3 bases: TGTGCCAGCAGCCCGACTACGTATGGCTACACCTTC. This translates into CASSPTTYGYTF.

The chain combines TRBV27 with TRBJ1-4; 8 positions match TRBD1. Germline V lookup: CDR1 MNHEY, CDR2 SMNVEV (reference sequence). The CDR3 extends over 16 amino acids. The ends lost 2 bases at V and 2 bases at J; junction bases unmatched: 4. The CDR3 loop is CASSLQGAGTNEKLFF. The CDR3 coding sequence is TGTGCCAGCAGTTTACAGGGGGCGGGTACTAATGAAAAACTGTTTTTT.

V usage is TRBV2 and J usage is TRBJ2-1; D is perhaps TRBD1 (5 bases). This CDR3 contains 13 residues. V lost 8 bases to trimming and J lost 1 base, with 9 bases between them. Germline CDR1 reads SNHLY; CDR2 reads FYNNEI. CDR3 nucleotides: TGTGCCAGCGGGCAGGGTTCCTACAATGAGCAGTTCTTC. This codes for CASGQGSYNEQFF.

V usage is TRBV28 and J usage is TRBJ2-2; a weak D match, TRBD2 (5 bases). The germline CDR1 and CDR2 sequences are MDHEN and SYDVKM. This CDR3 spans 14 amino acids. V was pared by 10 bases and J by 1 base, with 13 bases between. The CDR3 DNA is TGTGCCACCCTGACCGGGGAGAACACCGGGGAGCTGTTTTTT. It is translated as CATLTGENTGELFF.

The V and J genes are TRBV29-1 and TRBJ2-5, with 7 bases aligning to TRBD1. The J call may be in error: the DNA end matches TRBJ2-7 better. The CDR3 consists of 13 residues. In germline, CDR1 is SQVTM, CDR2 ANQGSEA. Here the CDR3 DNA reads TGCAGCGTTGGTGGGACAGTGGAATACGAGCAGTACTTC. Protein sequence: CSVGGTVEYEQYF.

This clone was counted only a few times. The chain carries TRBV19 and TRBJ1-4; a possible D gene is TRBD1 (6 bases). CDR1 is LNHDA and CDR2 is SQIVND in the germline V gene (reference sequence). Trimming took off 4 bases at V and 8 bases at J, with 20 bases between the two ends. The CDR3 covers 16 residues. The CDR3 sequence: CASSSAGGLGMEKLFF. Written as DNA, the CDR3 is TGTGCCAGTAGTAGCGCGGGGGGGCTCGGAATGGAAAAACTGTTTTTT.

V gene TRBV19 combines with J gene TRBJ2-3; no reliable D call. Germline loops: CDR1 LNHDA, CDR2 SQIVND (reference sequence). The germline V and J ends were trimmed by 2 bases and 4 bases, with 10 bases remaining between them. The CDR3 runs to 14 residues. This CDR3 reads CASSIMIGADTQYF. For the CDR3, the DNA is TGTGCCAGTAGTATAATGATCGGTGCAGATACGCAGTATTTT.

The chain employs TRBV6-1 and TRBJ1-5; no definite D call. V lost 7 bases and J 0 bases, leaving 7 bases between the germline ends. The CDR3 has 13 residues. CDR1 is MNHNS, CDR2 SASEGT, per germline. The CDR3 sequence: CASIAGSNQPQHF. The CDR3 DNA follows: TGTGCCAGCATTGCGGGTAGCAATCAGCCCCAGCATTTT.

This chain uses TRBV7-9 with TRBJ2-7; D gene unclear. The V end lost 0 bases, the J end lost 7 bases, and 7 bases lay between the germline ends. Germline V gene sequence: CDR1 SEHNR, CDR2 FQNEAQ (reference sequence). This CDR3 is 12 amino acids long. The CDR3 sequence is CASSLARSEQYF. In DNA, the CDR3 is TGTGCCAGCAGCTTAGCGAGGAGTGAGCAGTACTTC.

V is TRBV27 and J is TRBJ2-6; D is undetermined. Germline lookup yields CDR1 MNHEY and CDR2 SMNVEV (reference sequence). Trimming removed 5 bases at V and 8 bases at J, with 10 bases between. The CDR3 covers 13 residues. As DNA, the CDR3 is TGTGCCAGCAGTACGGTTTCCTCCAACGTCCTGACTTTC. Protein: CASSTVSSNVLTF.

This clone occurred once. The CDR3 DNA follows: TGTGCCAGCAGCGTTGGGACAGGGGGAAACTATGGCTACACCTTC. Its protein product is CASSVGTGGNYGYTF. This rearrangement joins TRBV9 to TRBJ1-2, with 11 bases fitting TRBD1. The germline gives CDR1 SGDLS, CDR2 YYNGEE. The CDR3 spans 15 residues. V was pared by 2 bases and J by 2 bases, with 2 bases of the junction left unmatched.

The chain combines TRBV7-9 with TRBJ1-1; D is perhaps TRBD1 (6 bases). CDR1 SEHNR and CDR2 FQNEAQ come from the germline V gene (reference sequence). The CDR3 consists of 14 residues. Trimming removed 4 bases from V and 2 bases from J, with 11 bases in between. The DNA for the CDR3 is TGTGCCAGCAGCTCGGGACACGAAAACACTGAAGCTTTCTTT. It encodes CASSSGHENTEAFF.

V gene TRBV5-1 combines with J gene TRBJ2-7; TRBD2 matches at 13 bases. The CDR3 contains 16 residues. J lost 6 bases, V lost 3 bases, and 9 bases had no gene match. Germline V gene sequence: CDR1 SGHRS, CDR2 YFSETQ. CDR3: CASSSATSGGATEQYF. In nucleotides, the CDR3 is TGCGCCAGCAGCTCCGCTACTAGCGGGGGGGCCACCGAGCAGTACTTC.

V gene TRBV6-1 combines with J gene TRBJ1-5; no reliable D call. V dropped 3 bases and J dropped 0 bases, with 18 bases sitting between them. The CDR3 totals 18 residues. The germline V gene encodes CDR1 MNHNS and CDR2 SASEGT. The CDR3 DNA reads as TGTGCCAGCAGTGATTTTTCGGGAAAGAAATATAGCAATCAGCCCCAGCATTTT. It codes for CASSDFSGKKYSNQPQHF.

The rearrangement uses TRBV5-5 and TRBJ2-7, with D tentatively TRBD1 (5 bases). There are 16 residues in the CDR3. Germline V gene data show CDR1 as SGHKS and CDR2 as YYEKEE (reference sequence). With 0 bases removed from V and 0 bases from J, the gap between germline ends came to 13 bases. This CDR3 reads CASSLAMDISSYEQYF. As DNA, the CDR3 is TGTGCCAGCAGCTTGGCCATGGACATAAGCTCCTACGAGCAGTACTTC.

The CDR3 loop reads CASTRQGGDEQYF. The CDR3 DNA sequence: TGTGCCAGCACCAGACAGGGTGGGGACGAGCAGTACTTC. The chain employs TRBV5-4 and TRBJ2-7; TRBD1 matches 7 bases. This CDR3 has 13 amino acids. Germline trimming cut 6 bases from V and 5 bases from J; bases unmatched to any gene: 8. The germline V gene encodes CDR1 SGHNT and CDR2 YYREEE (reference sequence).

V usage is TRBV25-1 and J usage is TRBJ1-2; D is possibly TRBD1 (5 bases). Germline values: CDR1 MGHDK, CDR2 SYGVNS. The V end was cut by 0 bases, the J end by 8 bases, with 13 bases between. The CDR3 is 14 residues long. The CDR3 reads CASSEYTQGRGYTF. CDR3 coding DNA: TGTGCCAGCAGTGAATATACCCAGGGAAGAGGCTACACCTTC.

The V and J genes are TRBV10-3 and TRBJ1-1, with no clear D. Germline-derived CDR1 and CDR2 are ENHRY and SYGVKD. This CDR3 comprises 15 residues. V lost 6 bases and J 1 base, leaving 15 bases between the germline ends. The CDR3, as DNA: TGTGCCATCAGAGACACCCTACTGAGGAACACTGAAGCTTTCTTT. Its protein product is CAIRDTLLRNTEAFF.

This chain links TRBV16 with TRBJ2-3; 7 bases agree with TRBD1. The CDR3 length is 12 residues. Germline V gene lookup returns CDR1 KGHSY and CDR2 FQNENV. The ends lost 6 bases at V and 12 bases at J; junction bases unmatched: 9. The CDR3 nucleotides read TGTGCCAGCAGTGAGGGGGCGAACCGTCAGTATTTT. Residues: CASSEGANRQYF.